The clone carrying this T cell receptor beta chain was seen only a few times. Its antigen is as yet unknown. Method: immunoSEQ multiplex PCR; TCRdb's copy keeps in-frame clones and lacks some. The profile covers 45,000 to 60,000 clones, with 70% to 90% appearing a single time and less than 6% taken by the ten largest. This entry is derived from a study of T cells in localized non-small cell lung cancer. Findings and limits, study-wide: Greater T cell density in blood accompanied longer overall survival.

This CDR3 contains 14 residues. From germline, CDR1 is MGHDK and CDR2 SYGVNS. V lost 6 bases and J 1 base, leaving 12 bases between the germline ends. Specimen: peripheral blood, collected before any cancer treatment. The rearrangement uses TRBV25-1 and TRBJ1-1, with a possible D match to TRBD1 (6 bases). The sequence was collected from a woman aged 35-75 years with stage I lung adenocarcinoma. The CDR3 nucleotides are TGTGCCAGCAGCCCGGGACAACAGAACACTGAAGCTTTCTTT. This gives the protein CASSPGQQNTEAFF.